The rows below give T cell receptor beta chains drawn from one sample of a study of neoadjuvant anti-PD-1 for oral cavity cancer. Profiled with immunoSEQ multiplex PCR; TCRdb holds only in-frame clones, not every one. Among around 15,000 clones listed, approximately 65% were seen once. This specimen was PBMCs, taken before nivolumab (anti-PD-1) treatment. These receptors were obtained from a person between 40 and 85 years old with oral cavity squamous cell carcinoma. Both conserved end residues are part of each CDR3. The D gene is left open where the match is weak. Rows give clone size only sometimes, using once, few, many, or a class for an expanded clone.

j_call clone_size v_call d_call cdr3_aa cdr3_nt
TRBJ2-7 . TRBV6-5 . CASSLKMRTEQYF TGTGCCAGCAGTTTGAAGATGAGGACCGAGCAGTACTTC
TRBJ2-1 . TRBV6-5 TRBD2 CASSYSRSSGHNEQFF TGTGCCAGCAGTTACTCGCGATCTAGCGGGCACAATGAGCAGTTCTTC
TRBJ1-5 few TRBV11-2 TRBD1 CASSPQTGPSNQPQHF TGTGCCAGCAGCCCACAGACAGGGCCTAGCAATCAGCCCCAGCATTTT
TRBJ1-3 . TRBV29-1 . CSVGVQDSGNTIYF TGCAGCGTTGGTGTGCAAGACTCTGGAAACACCATATATTTT
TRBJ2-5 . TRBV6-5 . CASSYSVGGPGETQYF TGTGCCAGCAGTTACTCGGTGGGGGGGCCAGGAGAGACCCAGTACTTC
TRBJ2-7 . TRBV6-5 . CASSYSRGTNYEQYF TGTGCCAGCAGTTACTCGAGGGGGACAAACTACGAGCAGTACTTC
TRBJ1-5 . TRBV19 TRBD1 CASSSTGPYSNQPQHF TGTGCCAGTAGCTCGACAGGGCCATATAGCAATCAGCCCCAGCATTTT
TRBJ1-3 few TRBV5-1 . CASSLETGTGNTIYF TGCGCCAGCAGCTTGGAAACAGGGACTGGAAACACCATATATTTT
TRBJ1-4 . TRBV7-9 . CASRSAEKLFF TGTGCCAGCAGATCCGCAGAAAAACTGTTTTTT
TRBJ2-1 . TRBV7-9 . CASSFLEGTRVF TGTGCCAGCAGCTTCCTAGAGGGAACCCGAGTCTTC
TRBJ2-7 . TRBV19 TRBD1 CASKTQGDRGSNEQYF TGTGCCAGTAAAACCCAGGGGGACAGGGGTTCCAACGAGCAGTACTTC
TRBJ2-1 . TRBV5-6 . CASSLGGGPLNEQFF TGTGCCAGCAGCTTGGGCGGAGGGCCGCTCAATGAGCAGTTCTTC